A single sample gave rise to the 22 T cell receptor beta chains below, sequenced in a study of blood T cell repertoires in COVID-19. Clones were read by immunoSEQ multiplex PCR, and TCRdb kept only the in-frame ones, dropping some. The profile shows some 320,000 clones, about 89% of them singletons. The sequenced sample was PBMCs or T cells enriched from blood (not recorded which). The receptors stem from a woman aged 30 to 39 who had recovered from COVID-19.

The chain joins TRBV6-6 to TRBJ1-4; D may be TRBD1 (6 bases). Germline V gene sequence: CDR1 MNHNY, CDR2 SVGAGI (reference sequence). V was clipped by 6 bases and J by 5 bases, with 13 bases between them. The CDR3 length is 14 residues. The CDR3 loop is CASSLGAPNEKLFF. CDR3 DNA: TGTGCCAGCAGCCTGGGGGCCCCCAATGAAAAACTGTTTTTT.

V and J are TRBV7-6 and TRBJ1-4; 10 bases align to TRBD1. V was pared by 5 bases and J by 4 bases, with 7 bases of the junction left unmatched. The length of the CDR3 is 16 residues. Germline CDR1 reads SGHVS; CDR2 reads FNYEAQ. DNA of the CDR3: TGTGCCAGCAGCAGACAGGGGGCTCTAAGTAATGAAAAACTGTTTTTT. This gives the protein CASSRQGALSNEKLFF. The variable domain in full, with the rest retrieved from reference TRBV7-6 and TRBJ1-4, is GAGVSQSPRYKVTKRGQDVALRCDPISGHVSLYWYRQALGQGPEFLTYFNYEAQQDKSGLPNDRFSAERPEGSISTLTIQRTEQRDSAMYRCASSRQGALSNEKLFFGSGTQLSVL.

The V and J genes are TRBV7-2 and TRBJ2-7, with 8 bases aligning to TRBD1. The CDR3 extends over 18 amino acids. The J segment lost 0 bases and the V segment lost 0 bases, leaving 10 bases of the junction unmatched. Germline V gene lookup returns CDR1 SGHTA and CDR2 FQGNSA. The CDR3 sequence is CASSLAPGQGVSSYEQYF. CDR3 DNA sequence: TGTGCCAGCAGCTTAGCCCCCGGACAGGGTGTAAGCTCCTACGAGCAGTACTTC. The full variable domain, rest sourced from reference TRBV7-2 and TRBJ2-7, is GAGVSQSPSNKVTEKGKDVELRCDPISGHTALYWYRQSLGQGLEFLIYFQGNSAPDKSGLPSDRFSAERTGGSVSTLTIQRTQQEDSAVYLCASSLAPGQGVSSYEQYFGPGTRLTVT.

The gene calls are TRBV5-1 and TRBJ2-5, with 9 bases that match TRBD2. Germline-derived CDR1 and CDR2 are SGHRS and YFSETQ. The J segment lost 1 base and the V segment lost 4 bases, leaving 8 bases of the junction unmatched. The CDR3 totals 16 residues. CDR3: CASSRLSGGAQETQYF. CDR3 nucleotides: TGCGCCAGCAGCCGACTTAGCGGGGGAGCCCAAGAGACCCAGTACTTC.

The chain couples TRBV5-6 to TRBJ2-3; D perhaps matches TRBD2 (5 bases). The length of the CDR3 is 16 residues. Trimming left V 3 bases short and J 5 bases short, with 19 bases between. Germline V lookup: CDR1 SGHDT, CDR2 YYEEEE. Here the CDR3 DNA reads TGTGCCAGCAGCTCCGCGGGCCTGAACCGAGGAGATACGCAGTATTTT. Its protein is CASSSAGLNRGDTQYF.

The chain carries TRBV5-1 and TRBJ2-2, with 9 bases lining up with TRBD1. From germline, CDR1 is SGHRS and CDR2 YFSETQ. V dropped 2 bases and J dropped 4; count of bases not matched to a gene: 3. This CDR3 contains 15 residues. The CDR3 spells CASSLGTGSTGELFF. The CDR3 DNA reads TGCGCCAGCAGCTTAGGGACAGGGTCCACCGGGGAGCTGTTTTTT.

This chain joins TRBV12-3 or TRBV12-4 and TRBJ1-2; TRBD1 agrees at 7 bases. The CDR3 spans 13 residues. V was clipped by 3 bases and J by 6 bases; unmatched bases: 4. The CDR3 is CASSFGQAHGYTF. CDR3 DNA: TGTGCCAGCAGTTTTGGACAGGCCCATGGCTACACCTTC.

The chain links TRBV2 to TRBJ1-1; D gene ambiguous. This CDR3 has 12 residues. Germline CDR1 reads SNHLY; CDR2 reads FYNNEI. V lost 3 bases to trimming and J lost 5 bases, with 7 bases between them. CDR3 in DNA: TGTGCCAGCAGTGATGAGGTTACTGAAGCTTTCTTT. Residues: CASSDEVTEAFF.

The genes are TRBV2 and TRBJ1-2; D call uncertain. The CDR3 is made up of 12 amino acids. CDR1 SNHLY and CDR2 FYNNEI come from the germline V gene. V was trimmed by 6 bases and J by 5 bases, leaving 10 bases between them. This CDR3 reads CASSKEKYGYTF. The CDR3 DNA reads TGTGCCAGCAGCAAAGAGAAGTATGGCTACACCTTC.

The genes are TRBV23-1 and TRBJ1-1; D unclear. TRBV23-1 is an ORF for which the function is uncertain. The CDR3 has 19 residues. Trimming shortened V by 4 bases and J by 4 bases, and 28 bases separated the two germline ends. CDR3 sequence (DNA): TGCGCCAGCAGTCCCAGCTTGGTCATACCCCACTCCGAGGGCACTGAAGCTTTCTTT. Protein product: CASSPSLVIPHSEGTEAFF.

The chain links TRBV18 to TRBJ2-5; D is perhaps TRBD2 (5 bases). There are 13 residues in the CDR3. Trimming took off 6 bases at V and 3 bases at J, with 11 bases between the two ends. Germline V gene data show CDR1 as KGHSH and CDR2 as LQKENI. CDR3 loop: CASSKLVEETQYF. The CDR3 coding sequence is TGTGCCAGCTCCAAACTAGTAGAAGAGACCCAGTACTTC.

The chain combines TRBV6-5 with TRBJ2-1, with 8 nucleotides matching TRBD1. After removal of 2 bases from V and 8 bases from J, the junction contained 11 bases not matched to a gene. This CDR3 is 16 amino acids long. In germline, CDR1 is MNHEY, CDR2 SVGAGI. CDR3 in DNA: TGTGCCAGCAGTTACACTCTTCAGGGGGCTTACTATGAGCAGTTCTTC. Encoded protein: CASSYTLQGAYYEQFF.

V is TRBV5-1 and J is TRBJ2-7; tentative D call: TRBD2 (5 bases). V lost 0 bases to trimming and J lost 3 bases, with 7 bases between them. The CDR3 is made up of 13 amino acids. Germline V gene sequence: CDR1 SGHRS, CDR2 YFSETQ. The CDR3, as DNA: TGCGCCAGCAGCTTGGCAGAGGGCTACGAGCAGTACTTC. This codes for CASSLAEGYEQYF.

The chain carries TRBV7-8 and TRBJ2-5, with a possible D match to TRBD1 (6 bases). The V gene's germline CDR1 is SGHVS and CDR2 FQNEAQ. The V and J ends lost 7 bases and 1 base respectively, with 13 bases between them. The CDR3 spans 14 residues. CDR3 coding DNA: TGTGCCAGCAAGTACAGGGTCGGCCAAGAGACCCAGTACTTC. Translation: CASKYRVGQETQYF.

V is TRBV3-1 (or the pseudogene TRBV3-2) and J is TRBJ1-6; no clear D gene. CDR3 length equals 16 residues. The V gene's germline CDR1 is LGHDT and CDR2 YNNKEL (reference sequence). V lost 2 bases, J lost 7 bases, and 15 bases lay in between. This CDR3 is CASSQFFTLNNSPLHF. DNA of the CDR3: TGTGCCAGCAGCCAATTCTTTACCCTAAACAATTCACCCCTCCACTTT.

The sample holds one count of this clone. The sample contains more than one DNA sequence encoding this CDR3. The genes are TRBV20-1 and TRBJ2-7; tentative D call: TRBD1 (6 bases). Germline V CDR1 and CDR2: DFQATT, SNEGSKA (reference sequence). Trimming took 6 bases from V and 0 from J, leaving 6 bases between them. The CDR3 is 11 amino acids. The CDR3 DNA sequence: TGCAGTGCCAGGGGCTCCTACGAGCAGTACTTC. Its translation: CSARGSYEQYF.

The CDR3 protein is CASSPQGAYVNTEAFF. The CDR3 region has the DNA TGTGCCAGCAGCCCACAGGGGGCGTACGTGAACACTGAAGCTTTCTTT. The J gene is TRBJ1-1, the V gene TRBV7-3; 9 nucleotides agree with TRBD1. Looked up from germline, CDR1 is SGHTA and CDR2 is FQGTGA. This CDR3 region has 16 residues. With 5 bases clipped from V and 0 bases from J, the junction kept 7 bases outside the gene matches.

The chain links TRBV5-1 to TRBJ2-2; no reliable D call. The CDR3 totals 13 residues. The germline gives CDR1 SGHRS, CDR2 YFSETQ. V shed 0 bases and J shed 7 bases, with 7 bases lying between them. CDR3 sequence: CASSLVGDGELFF. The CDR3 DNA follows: TGCGCCAGCAGCTTGGTCGGTGACGGGGAGCTGTTTTTT.

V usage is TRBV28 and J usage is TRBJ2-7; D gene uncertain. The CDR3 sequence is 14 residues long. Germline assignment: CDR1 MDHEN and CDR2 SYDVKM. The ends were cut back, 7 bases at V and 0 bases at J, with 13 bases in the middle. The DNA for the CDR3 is TGTGCCAGCACCACCGTGGTCAGCTCCTACGAGCAGTACTTC. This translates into CASTTVVSSYEQYF.

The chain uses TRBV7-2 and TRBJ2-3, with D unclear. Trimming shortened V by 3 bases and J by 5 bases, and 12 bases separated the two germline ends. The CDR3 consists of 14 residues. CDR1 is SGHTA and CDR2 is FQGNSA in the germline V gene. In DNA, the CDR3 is TGTGCCAGCAGCTTGAGTCGGAGTAGAGATACGCAGTATTTT. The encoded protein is CASSLSRSRDTQYF.

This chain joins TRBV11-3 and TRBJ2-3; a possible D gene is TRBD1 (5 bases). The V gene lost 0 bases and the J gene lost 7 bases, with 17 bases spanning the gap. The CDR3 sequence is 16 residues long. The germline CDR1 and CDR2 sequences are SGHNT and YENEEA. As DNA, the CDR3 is TGTGCCAGCAGCTTAGATAATCCGGACAACTTCAATACGCAGTATTTT. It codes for CASSLDNPDNFNTQYF.

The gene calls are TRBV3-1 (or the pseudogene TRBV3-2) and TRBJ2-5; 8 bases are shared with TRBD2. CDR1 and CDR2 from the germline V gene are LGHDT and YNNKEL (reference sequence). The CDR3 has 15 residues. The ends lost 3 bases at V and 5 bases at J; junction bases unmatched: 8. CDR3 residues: CASSQARGGGETQYF. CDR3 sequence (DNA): TGTGCCAGCAGCCAGGCTCGGGGGGGCGGGGAGACCCAGTACTTC.